This T cell receptor (beta chain) was identified in a study of cytomegalovirus exposure and HLA in healthy donors. This CDR3 has 14 residues. Germline CDR1 SGDLS, CDR2 YYNGEE. J gave up 2 bases and V 3 bases, and 3 bases lay outside the gene matches. Notes on the study in general: A few CMV-associated chains proved CMV antigen-specific in vitro. Reports indicated that the classifier achieved high specificity and sensitivity in diagnosing cytomegalovirus status.

Participants comprised healthy donors of bone marrow. Vbeta (60) and Jbeta (13) primers were used in the PCR. Assay: immunoSEQ multiplex PCR; the TCRdb copy retains only in-frame clones and omits some. The sample records around 91,000 clones, roughly 78% being singletons. On this clone: Its antigen is not known.

This receptor was obtained from a male donor in good health and CMV-seropositive. The sequenced sample was PBMCs. The chain recombines TRBV9 with TRBJ2-7; 9 nucleotides align to TRBD1. The CDR3 sequence is CASSERDRAYEQYF. In DNA form, the CDR3 reads TGTGCCAGCAGCGAACGGGACAGGGCCTACGAGCAGTACTTC.